One sample yielded the 31 T cell receptor beta chains listed below, sequenced in a study of post-analysis software for immune sequencing data. Presence of unique molecular identifiers characterized the TCR beta cDNA libraries. TCRdb re-derived calls from the PCR reads in MiXCR, one entry per CDR3 protein. Counted here are roughly 540,000 distinct CDR3 sequences, under 40% occurring once; the ten biggest clones make up approximately 6%. Findings of the study overall: About 5 TRBV segments appeared more often in patients than in controls, and TRBV5-6, TRBV5-1 and TRBV20-1 were among these.

These receptors lack a known antigen. The specimen sequenced was blood. These receptors originate from a girl aged 2-17 years with multiple sclerosis.

The V and J genes are TRBV20-1 and TRBJ2-1; 10 nucleotides line up with TRBD2. Trimming took 5 bases from V and 5 from J; bases not matched to a gene: 6. This CDR3 spans 14 amino acids. From germline, CDR1 is DFQATT and CDR2 SNEGSKA (reference sequence). As DNA, the CDR3 is TGCAGTGCTCAGACTAGCGGGCTTCACAATGAGCAGTTCTTC. The encoded protein is CSAQTSGLHNEQFF.

The sample holds many counts of this clonotype. This sequence joins TRBV6-1 and TRBJ1-1; D remains ambiguous. This CDR3 spans 13 amino acids. The germline V and J ends were trimmed by 2 bases and 1 base, with 5 bases remaining between them. The germline CDR1 and CDR2 sequences are MNHNS and SASEGT. CDR3 sequence reads: CASSEPSNTEAFF. CDR3 nucleotides: TGTGCCAGCAGTGAACCATCGAACACTGAAGCTTTCTTT.

The CDR3 bases are TGCAGTGCGTCATTAGCGGGAGTGGAAGATACGCAGTATTTT. Translation: CSASLAGVEDTQYF. V gene TRBV20-1 combines with J gene TRBJ2-3, with 9 bases aligning to TRBD2. V was pared by 6 bases and J by 5 bases, with 9 bases of the junction left unmatched. Germline V gives CDR1 DFQATT, CDR2 SNEGSKA (reference sequence). The CDR3 covers 14 residues.

The chain has TRBV20-1 and TRBJ2-7; the match to TRBD2 covers 9 bases. This CDR3 is built from 14 residues. J gave up 4 bases and V 3 bases, and 7 bases lay outside the gene matches. CDR1 DFQATT and CDR2 SNEGSKA come from the germline V gene (reference sequence). CDR3 amino acids: CSARSGGRVYEQYF. Written as DNA, the CDR3 is TGCAGTGCTAGGAGCGGGGGGCGGGTTTACGAGCAGTACTTC.

This clonotype was found many times. V and J are TRBV5-1 and TRBJ2-7; possible D gene TRBD1, 6 bases. V lost 3 bases and J lost 3, with 13 bases in between. This CDR3 region has 14 residues. The germline V gene has CDR1 SGHRS and CDR2 YFSETQ. CDR3: CASSSGQRVYEQYF. Here the CDR3 DNA reads TGCGCCAGCAGCTCCGGACAGAGAGTCTACGAGCAGTACTTC.

The J gene is TRBJ2-1, the V gene TRBV7-3; tentative D call: TRBD1 (5 bases). CDR3 length: 17 residues. The germline CDR1 and CDR2 sequences are SGHTA and FQGTGA. Deletions cut 2 bases from V and 1 base from J, with 15 bases between. CDR3 amino acids: CASSLYPHGASYNEQFF. DNA of the CDR3: TGTGCCAGCAGCTTATATCCCCATGGGGCATCCTACAATGAGCAGTTCTTC.

This clonotype was picked up a small number of times. The gene calls are TRBV5-1 and TRBJ1-2; D perhaps matches TRBD1 (6 bases). This CDR3 spans 16 amino acids. The germline V and J ends were trimmed by 3 bases and 3 bases, with 18 bases remaining between them. The germline gives CDR1 SGHRS, CDR2 YFSETQ. CDR3: CASSSQTGGADYGYTF. The CDR3 region has the DNA TGCGCCAGCAGCTCCCAGACGGGGGGCGCGGACTATGGCTACACCTTC.

This rearrangement joins TRBV6-6 to TRBJ2-7; possible D gene TRBD2, 5 bases. The better agreement between TRBJ2-5 and the DNA end casts doubt on the J call. Germline lookup yields CDR1 MNHNY and CDR2 SVGAGI (reference sequence). The CDR3 runs 15 residues. The CDR3 spells CASSLDVWRPETQYF. DNA for the CDR3: TGTGCCAGCAGCCTGGACGTCTGGAGGCCAGAGACCCAGTACTTC.

This clonotype turned up a few times. J is TRBJ2-7 and V is TRBV5-6, with D perhaps TRBD2 (7 bases). The CDR3 extends over 14 amino acids. V was pared by 4 bases and J by 4 bases, with 15 bases between. Germline V lookup: CDR1 SGHDT, CDR2 YYEEEE. The CDR3 reads CASSRAGASYEQYF. DNA of the CDR3: TGTGCCAGCAGCCGTGCGGGGGCTAGTTACGAGCAGTACTTC.

The chain joins TRBV5-1 to TRBJ1-2, with 7 bases fitting TRBD1. CDR1 and CDR2 from the germline V gene are SGHRS and YFSETQ. There are 16 residues in the CDR3. Unmatched junction bases numbered 5, after V lost 0 bases and J lost 0 bases. CDR3 loop: CASSLDPTGANYGYTF. In nucleotides, the CDR3 is TGCGCCAGCAGCTTGGATCCCACAGGGGCTAACTATGGCTACACCTTC. Full variable domain (remainder filled in from reference TRBV5-1 and TRBJ1-2): KAGVTQTPRYLIKTRGQQVTLSCSPISGHRSVSWYQQTPGQGLQFLFEYFSETQRNKGNFPGRFSGRQFSNSRSEMNVSTLELGDSALYLCASSLDPTGANYGYTFGSGTRLTVV.

The genes are TRBV24-1 and TRBJ2-3; D call uncertain. The V end lost 4 bases, the J end lost 2 bases, and 15 bases lay between the germline ends. Germline CDR1 and CDR2: KGHDR and SFDVKD. CDR3 length: 16 amino acids. Written as DNA, the CDR3 is TGTGCCACCAGTGACCCGGCCGAGTTCCCCACAGATACGCAGTATTTT. Translated: CATSDPAEFPTDTQYF.

CDR3: CSASGTSGSTQYF. The CDR3 nucleotides read TGCAGTGCTAGTGGGACTAGCGGGAGTACGCAGTATTTT. The chain couples TRBV20-1 to TRBJ2-3, with 14 bases fitting TRBD2. V shed 3 bases, J shed 8 bases, and the junction held 1 base outside the gene matches. The germline gives CDR1 DFQATT, CDR2 SNEGSKA (reference sequence). The CDR3 has 13 amino acids.

This clonotype was picked up many times. The chain recombines TRBV5-5 with TRBJ2-4; no reliable D call. Germline CDR1 SGHKS, CDR2 YYEKEE (reference sequence). CDR3 length: 15 residues. V shed 0 bases and J shed 11 bases, with 18 bases lying between them. DNA for the CDR3: TGTGCCAGCAGCTTGGTGATGGACGCCCAAGGCCTTCAGTACTTC. Amino acid sequence: CASSLVMDAQGLQYF.

In this sample, this clonotype turned up a few times. This rearrangement joins TRBV7-8 to TRBJ2-3, with 9 positions matching TRBD2. Germline V gene sequence: CDR1 SGHVS, CDR2 FQNEAQ. V trimming: 0 bases; J trimming: 2 bases; junction bases outside the gene matches: 3. CDR3 length equals 16 residues. CDR3 sequence (DNA): TGTGCCAGCAGCTTAGCTCCTAGCGGGGTCACAGATACGCAGTATTTT. Encoded protein: CASSLAPSGVTDTQYF.

This chain joins TRBV6-5 and TRBJ1-3; D may be TRBD1 (6 bases). The CDR3 loop spans 15 amino acids. Germline-derived CDR1 and CDR2 are MNHEY and SVGAGI. Trimming removed 6 bases at V and 1 base at J, with 13 bases between. DNA of the CDR3: TGTGCCAGCAGGGCCGGGACAACATCTGGAAACACCATATATTTT. It encodes CASRAGTTSGNTIYF.

J is TRBJ2-3 and V is TRBV12-3 or TRBV12-4; TRBD2 matches 8 bases. Trimming at V came to 6 bases and at J to 1 base, leaving 3 bases not matched to a gene. CDR3 size: 14 residues. The CDR3 loop is CASRQLAGTDTQYF. The CDR3 region has the DNA TGTGCCAGCAGACAACTAGCGGGCACAGATACGCAGTATTTT.

The chain combines TRBV9 with TRBJ2-7; D may match TRBD1 or TRBD2 (5 bases each). CDR1 and CDR2 from the germline V gene are SGDLS and YYNGEE. V dropped 0 bases and J dropped 7 bases, with 17 bases sitting between them. The CDR3 covers 15 residues. In DNA form, the CDR3 reads TGTGCCAGCAGCGTAGTGGCGATTGGGGACGGGGAGCAGTACTTC. Translated: CASSVVAIGDGEQYF.

J is TRBJ2-6 and V is TRBV5-1, with D possibly TRBD1 on 5 matching bases. V was pared by 5 bases and J by 0 bases, with 9 bases between. This CDR3 has 15 residues. Germline V gene sequence: CDR1 SGHRS, CDR2 YFSETQ. The CDR3 sequence: CASRQDSSGANVLTF. The DNA for the CDR3 is TGCGCCAGCAGACAAGACAGCTCTGGGGCCAACGTCCTGACTTTC.

This clonotype occurred many times. The rearrangement joins TRBV4-1 to TRBJ2-3; D gene ambiguous. Germline V gene lookup returns CDR1 MGHRA and CDR2 YSYEKL. The length of the CDR3 is 16 residues. The V gene lost 4 bases and the J gene lost 4 bases, with 18 bases spanning the gap. The CDR3 DNA reads as TGCGCCAGCAGCCCCCAAGGTAACCCCGGACCAGATACGCAGTATTTT. It is translated as CASSPQGNPGPDTQYF.

This clonotype was counted between two and nine times. The chain joins TRBV15 to TRBJ2-1; TRBD2 aligns across 11 bases. Germline lookup yields CDR1 LNHNV and CDR2 YYDKDF (reference sequence). This CDR3 is 17 amino acids long. V was pared by 3 bases and J by 5 bases, with 9 bases of the junction left unmatched. CDR3 in amino acids: CATSRDARLAGHNEQFF. In DNA, the CDR3 is TGTGCCACCAGCAGGGATGCGAGACTAGCGGGGCACAATGAGCAGTTCTTC.

J is TRBJ2-1 and V is TRBV5-1; no definite D call. Germline CDR1 reads SGHRS; CDR2 reads YFSETQ. Trimming removed 0 bases from V and 0 bases from J, with 10 bases in between. The CDR3 sequence is 16 residues long. In DNA form, the CDR3 reads TGCGCCAGCAGCTTGGTAGGCGGTAACTCCTACAATGAGCAGTTCTTC. Translating gives CASSLVGGNSYNEQFF.

V and J are TRBV20-1 and TRBJ2-1; TRBD2 might be the D (6 bases). Between the trimmed V and J ends, which lost 1 base and 5 bases, there was a span of 15 bases. The CDR3 contains 15 residues. The V gene's germline CDR1 is DFQATT and CDR2 SNEGSKA (reference sequence). CDR3 coding DNA: TGCAGTGCTAGAGTCGGCGGGGAACTAAACAATGAGCAGTTCTTC. It codes for CSARVGGELNNEQFF.

This sequence joins TRBV20-1 and TRBJ1-4; TRBD1 matches 9 bases. CDR1 and CDR2 (germline): DFQATT, SNEGSKA (reference sequence). This CDR3 contains 12 residues. The trim removed 3 bases at V and 16 bases at J, leaving 9 bases unmatched. CDR3 coding DNA: TGCAGTGCTAGGGACAGGGGAGGAATCGGGTTTTTT. Translation: CSARDRGGIGFF.

The sample holds one count of this clonotype. This chain connects TRBV24-1 to TRBJ2-1, with 10 bases that match TRBD2. CDR1 is KGHDR, CDR2 SFDVKD, per germline. The junction had 3 bases not matched to a gene; V was cut back by 4 bases and J by 7 bases. The CDR3 is 14 residues long. The DNA of the CDR3 is TGTGCCACCAGTGAGGGACTAGCGACGAATGAGCAGTTCTTC. Its translation is CATSEGLATNEQFF.

The V call is TRBV20-1, the J call TRBJ1-4, with 8 bases lining up with TRBD1. The germline V gene encodes CDR1 DFQATT and CDR2 SNEGSKA (reference sequence). The CDR3 is 14 residues long. The V segment lost 4 bases and the J segment 5 bases; nucleotides outside the gene matches: 6. In DNA form, the CDR3 reads TGCAGTGCTATAATCAGGGGGCAGAATGAAAAACTGTTTTTT. Translating gives CSAIIRGQNEKLFF.

This clonotype was observed a few times. The chain employs TRBV27 and TRBJ1-2; D possibly corresponds to TRBD1 (6 bases). CDR3 length: 11 residues. The ends were cut back, 5 bases at V and 6 bases at J, with 7 bases in the middle. From germline, CDR1 is MNHEY and CDR2 SMNVEV (reference sequence). The CDR3 nucleotides are TGTGCCAGCAGTAACAGGGATGGCTACACCTTC. Protein: CASSNRDGYTF.

V usage is TRBV11-2 and J usage is TRBJ2-1; the D gene is possibly TRBD1 (6 bases). The germline gives CDR1 SGHAT, CDR2 FQNNGV. The V and J ends lost 5 bases and 4 bases respectively, with 24 bases between them. CDR3 length: 18 residues. CDR3 bases: TGTGCCAGCAGCCTAACCCGAAGCTTGGGGGCGGTTTACAATGAGCAGTTCTTC. Protein sequence: CASSLTRSLGAVYNEQFF.

This clonotype has more than one count but fewer than ten. V gene TRBV20-1 combines with J gene TRBJ1-2; tentatively, D is TRBD1 (6 bases). Germline loops: CDR1 DFQATT, CDR2 SNEGSKA (reference sequence). The CDR3 loop spans 14 amino acids. V lost 6 bases, J lost 4 bases, and 18 bases lay in between. CDR3 loop: CSAPGAGYSYGYTF. CDR3 nucleotides: TGCAGTGCCCCGGGGGCGGGATATAGCTATGGCTACACCTTC.

The chain carries TRBV5-1 and TRBJ1-3; 8 bases agree with TRBD1. There are 16 residues in the CDR3. Unmatched junction bases numbered 6, after V lost 4 bases and J lost 0 bases. Germline CDR1 reads SGHRS; CDR2 reads YFSETQ. The CDR3 DNA sequence: TGCGCCAGCAGCCCGACAGGGGCCTTCTCTGGAAACACCATATATTTT. Protein product: CASSPTGAFSGNTIYF.

This rearrangement joins TRBV7-6 to TRBJ2-5; TRBD2 might be the D (7 bases). The CDR3 totals 16 residues. With 2 bases removed from V and 2 bases from J, the gap between germline ends came to 15 bases. CDR1 is SGHVS and CDR2 is FNYEAQ in the germline V gene. The CDR3 loop reads CASSLLGGGPQETQYF. Written as DNA, the CDR3 is TGTGCCAGCAGCTTATTGGGCGGGGGCCCACAAGAGACCCAGTACTTC. Full variable domain (outside the CDR3, taken from reference TRBV7-6 and TRBJ2-5): GAGVSQSPRYKVTKRGQDVALRCDPISGHVSLYWYRQALGQGPEFLTYFNYEAQQDKSGLPNDRFSAERPEGSISTLTIQRTEQRDSAMYRCASSLLGGGPQETQYFGPGTRLLVL.

This chain joins TRBV13 and TRBJ2-7; D remains unclear. The J call may be wrong; the DNA end is better matched by TRBJ2-5. This CDR3 region has 14 residues. Germline V CDR1 and CDR2: PRHDT, FYEKMQ (reference sequence). CDR3 DNA: TGTGCCAGCAGCCACAGAGATGGCCAAGAGACCCAGTACTTC. Translation: CASSHRDGQETQYF.